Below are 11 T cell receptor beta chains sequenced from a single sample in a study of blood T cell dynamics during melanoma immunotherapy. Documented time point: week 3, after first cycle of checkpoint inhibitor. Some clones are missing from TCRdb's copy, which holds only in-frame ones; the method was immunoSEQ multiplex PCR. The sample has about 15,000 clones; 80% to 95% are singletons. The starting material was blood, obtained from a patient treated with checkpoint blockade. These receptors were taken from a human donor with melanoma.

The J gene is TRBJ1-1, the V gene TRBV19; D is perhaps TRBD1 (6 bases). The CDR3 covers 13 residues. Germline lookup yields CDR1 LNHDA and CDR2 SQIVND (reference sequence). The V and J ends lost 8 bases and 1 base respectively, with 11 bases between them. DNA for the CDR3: TGTGCCAGTCTCGACAGGAGGAACACTGAAGCTTTCTTT. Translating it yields CASLDRRNTEAFF. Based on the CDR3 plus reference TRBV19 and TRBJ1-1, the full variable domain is DGGITQSPKYLFRKEGQNVTLSCEQNLNHDAMYWYRQDPGQGLRLIYYSQIVNDFQKGDIAEGYSVSREKKESFPLTVTSAQKNPTAFYLCASLDRRNTEAFFGQGTRLTVV.

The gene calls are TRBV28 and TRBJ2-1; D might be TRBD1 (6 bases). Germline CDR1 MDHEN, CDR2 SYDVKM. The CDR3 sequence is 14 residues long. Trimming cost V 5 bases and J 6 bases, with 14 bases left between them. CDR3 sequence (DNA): TGTGCCAGCAGTGGTGGACAGCTTCGCAATGAGCAGTTCTTC. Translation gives CASSGGQLRNEQFF.

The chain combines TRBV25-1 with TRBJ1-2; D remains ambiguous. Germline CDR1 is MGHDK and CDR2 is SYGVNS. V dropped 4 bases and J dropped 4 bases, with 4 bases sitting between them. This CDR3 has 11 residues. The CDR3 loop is CASSVGYGYTF. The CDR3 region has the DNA TGTGCCAGCAGTGTTGGCTATGGCTACACCTTC.

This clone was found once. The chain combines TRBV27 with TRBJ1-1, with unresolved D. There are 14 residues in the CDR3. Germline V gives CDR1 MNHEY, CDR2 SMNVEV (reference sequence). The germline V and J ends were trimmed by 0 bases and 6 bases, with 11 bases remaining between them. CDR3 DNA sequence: TGTGCCAGCAGTTTATCGTTCTTCGACCCTGAAGCTTTCTTT. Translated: CASSLSFFDPEAFF.

CDR3 protein: CASSGRDRVGELFF. CDR3 DNA sequence: TGTGCCAGCAGTGGCCGGGACAGGGTCGGGGAGCTGTTTTTT. This chain uses TRBV6-1 with TRBJ2-2, with 9 bases lining up with TRBD1. CDR1 and CDR2 (germline): MNHNS, SASEGT. This CDR3 is 14 amino acids long. J lost 7 bases, V lost 4 bases, and 4 bases had no gene match.

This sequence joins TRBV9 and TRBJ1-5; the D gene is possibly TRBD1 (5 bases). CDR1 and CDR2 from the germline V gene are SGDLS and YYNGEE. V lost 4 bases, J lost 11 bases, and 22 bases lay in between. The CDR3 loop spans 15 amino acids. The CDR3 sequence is CASSWGDDIAGSQHF. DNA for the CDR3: TGTGCCAGCAGCTGGGGGGACGATATAGCGGGGTCCCAGCATTTT.

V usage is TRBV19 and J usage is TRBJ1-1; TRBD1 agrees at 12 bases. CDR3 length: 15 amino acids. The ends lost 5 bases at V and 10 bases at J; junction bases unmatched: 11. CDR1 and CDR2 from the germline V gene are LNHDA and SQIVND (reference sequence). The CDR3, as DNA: TGTGCCAGTAGTTCTCTAGGGACAGGGGGCTATGGAGCTTTCTTT. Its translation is CASSSLGTGGYGAFF.

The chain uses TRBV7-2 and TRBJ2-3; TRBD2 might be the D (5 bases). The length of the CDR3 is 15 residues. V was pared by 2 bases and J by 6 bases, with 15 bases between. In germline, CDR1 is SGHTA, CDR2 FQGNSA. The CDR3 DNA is TGTGCCAGCAGCTTATACCGGGGTAGCTTGGATACGCAGTATTTT. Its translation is CASSLYRGSLDTQYF.

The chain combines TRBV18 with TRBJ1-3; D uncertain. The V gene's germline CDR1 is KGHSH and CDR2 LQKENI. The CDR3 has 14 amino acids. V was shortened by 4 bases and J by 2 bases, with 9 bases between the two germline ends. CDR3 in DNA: TGTGCCAGCTCACGGGCAGGTGCTGGAAACACCATATATTTT. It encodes CASSRAGAGNTIYF.

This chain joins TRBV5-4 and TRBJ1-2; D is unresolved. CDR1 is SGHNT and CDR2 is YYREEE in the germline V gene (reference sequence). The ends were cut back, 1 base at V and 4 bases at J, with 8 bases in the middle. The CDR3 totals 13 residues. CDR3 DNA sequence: TGTGCCAGCAGCTTGCCAGGATTCTATGGCTACACCTTC. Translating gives CASSLPGFYGYTF. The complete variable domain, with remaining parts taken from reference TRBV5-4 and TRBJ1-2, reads ETGVTQSPTHLIKTRGQQVTLRCSSQSGHNTVSWYQQALGQGPQFIFQYYREEENGRGNFPPRFSGLQFPNYSSELNVNALELDDSALYLCASSLPGFYGYTFGSGTRLTVV.

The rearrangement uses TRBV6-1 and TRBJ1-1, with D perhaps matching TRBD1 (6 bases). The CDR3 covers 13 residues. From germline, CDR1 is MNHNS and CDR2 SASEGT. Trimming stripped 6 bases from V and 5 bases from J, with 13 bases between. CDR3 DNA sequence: TGTGCCAGCAGCGAACAGGGAAGGACTGAAGCTTTCTTT. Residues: CASSEQGRTEAFF.